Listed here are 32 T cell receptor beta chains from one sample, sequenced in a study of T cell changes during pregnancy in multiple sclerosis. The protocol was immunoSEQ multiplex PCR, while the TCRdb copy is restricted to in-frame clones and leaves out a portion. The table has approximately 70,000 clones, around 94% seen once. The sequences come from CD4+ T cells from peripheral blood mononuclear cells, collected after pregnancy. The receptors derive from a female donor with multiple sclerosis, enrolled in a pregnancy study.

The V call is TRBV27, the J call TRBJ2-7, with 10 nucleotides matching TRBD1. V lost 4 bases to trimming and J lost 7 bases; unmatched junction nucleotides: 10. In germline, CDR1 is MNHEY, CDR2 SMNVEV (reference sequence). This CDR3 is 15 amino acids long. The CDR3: CASSSLTGGLGEQYF. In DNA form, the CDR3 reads TGTGCCAGCAGTTCCTTGACAGGGGGCTTGGGGGAGCAGTACTTC.

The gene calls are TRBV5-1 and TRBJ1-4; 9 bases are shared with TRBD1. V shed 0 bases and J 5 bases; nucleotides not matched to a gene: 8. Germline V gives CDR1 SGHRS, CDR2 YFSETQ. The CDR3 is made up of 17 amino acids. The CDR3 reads CASSLAGGQGKNEKLFF. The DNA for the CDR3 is TGCGCCAGCAGCTTGGCCGGAGGACAGGGGAAAAATGAAAAACTGTTTTTT.

The CDR3 here is CASSSGTPTRETQYF. The CDR3 DNA follows: TGTGCCAGCAGCAGCGGGACTCCTACTAGAGAGACCCAGTACTTC. V is TRBV5-4 and J is TRBJ2-5, with 7 bases aligning to TRBD2. The CDR3 is made up of 15 amino acids. Germline CDR1 reads SGHNT; CDR2 reads YYREEE (reference sequence). With 4 bases clipped from V and 4 bases from J, the junction kept 10 bases outside the gene matches.

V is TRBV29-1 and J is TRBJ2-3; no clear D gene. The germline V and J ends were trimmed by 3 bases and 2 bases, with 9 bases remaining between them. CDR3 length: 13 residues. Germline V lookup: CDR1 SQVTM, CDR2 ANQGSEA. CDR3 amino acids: CSVDRSTTDTQYF. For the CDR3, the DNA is TGCAGCGTTGACAGGTCCACCACAGATACGCAGTATTTT.

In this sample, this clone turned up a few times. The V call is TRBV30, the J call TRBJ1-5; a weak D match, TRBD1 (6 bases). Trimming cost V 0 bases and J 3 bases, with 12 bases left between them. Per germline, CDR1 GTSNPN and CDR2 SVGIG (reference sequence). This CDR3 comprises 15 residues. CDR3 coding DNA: TGTGCCTGGAGTGTCCAGGGGTTTGACAATCAGCCCCAGCATTTT. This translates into CAWSVQGFDNQPQHF.

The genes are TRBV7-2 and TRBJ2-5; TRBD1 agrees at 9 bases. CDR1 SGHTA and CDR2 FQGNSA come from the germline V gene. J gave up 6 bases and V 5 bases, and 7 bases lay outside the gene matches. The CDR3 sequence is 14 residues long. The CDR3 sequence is CASSETGGKKTQYF. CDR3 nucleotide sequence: TGTGCCAGCAGCGAGACAGGGGGTAAAAAGACCCAGTACTTC.

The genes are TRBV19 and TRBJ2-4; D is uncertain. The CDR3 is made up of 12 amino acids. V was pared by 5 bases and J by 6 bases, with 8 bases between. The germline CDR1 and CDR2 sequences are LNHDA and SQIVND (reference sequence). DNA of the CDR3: TGTGCCAGTAGTCAGGTCGGAAACATTCAGTACTTC. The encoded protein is CASSQVGNIQYF.

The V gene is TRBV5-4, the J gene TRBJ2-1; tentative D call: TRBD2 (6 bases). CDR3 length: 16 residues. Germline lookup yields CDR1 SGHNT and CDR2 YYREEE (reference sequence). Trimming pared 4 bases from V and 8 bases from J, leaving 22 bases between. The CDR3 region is CASSPTTRLEDHEQFF. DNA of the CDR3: TGTGCCAGCAGCCCGACCACTCGACTAGAGGATCATGAGCAGTTCTTC.

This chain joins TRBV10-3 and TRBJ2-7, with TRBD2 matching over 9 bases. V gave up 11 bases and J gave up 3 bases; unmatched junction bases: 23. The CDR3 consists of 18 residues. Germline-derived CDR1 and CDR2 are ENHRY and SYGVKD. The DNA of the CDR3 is TGTGCCGCCAGGGGCGGTAGCGGGAGAGAGTTTCACTTCTACGAGCAGTACTTC. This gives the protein CAARGGSGREFHFYEQYF.

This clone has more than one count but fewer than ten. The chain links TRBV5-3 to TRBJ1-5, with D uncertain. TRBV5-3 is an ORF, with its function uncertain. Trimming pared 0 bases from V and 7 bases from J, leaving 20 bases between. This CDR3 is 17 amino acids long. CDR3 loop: CARSLDVYQETWQPQHF. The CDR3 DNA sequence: TGTGCCAGAAGCTTGGACGTTTACCAGGAAACGTGGCAGCCCCAGCATTTT.

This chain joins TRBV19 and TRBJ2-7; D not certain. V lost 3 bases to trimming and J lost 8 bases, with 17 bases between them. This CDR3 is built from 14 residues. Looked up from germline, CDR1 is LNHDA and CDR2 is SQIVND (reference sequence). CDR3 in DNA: TGTGCCAGTAGTATGGTAAACAGCCCTACGCAGCAGTACTTC. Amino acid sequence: CASSMVNSPTQQYF.

Here the CDR3 reads CASSQEYVGASGRQETQYF. DNA for the CDR3: TGCGCCAGCAGCCAAGAGTATGTGGGGGCTAGCGGGCGCCAAGAGACCCAGTACTTC. The chain couples TRBV4-3 to TRBJ2-5, with 8 bases fitting TRBD2. Germline V lookup: CDR1 LGHNA, CDR2 YSLEER. J gave up 1 base and V 0 bases, and 13 bases lay outside the gene matches. This CDR3 has 19 amino acids.

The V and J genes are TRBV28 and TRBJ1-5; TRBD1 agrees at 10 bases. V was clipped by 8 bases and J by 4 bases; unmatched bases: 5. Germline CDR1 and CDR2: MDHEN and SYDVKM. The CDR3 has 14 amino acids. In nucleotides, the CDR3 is TGTGCCAGCGGCCCGGACAGGGGGAATCAGCCCCAGCATTTT. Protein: CASGPDRGNQPQHF.

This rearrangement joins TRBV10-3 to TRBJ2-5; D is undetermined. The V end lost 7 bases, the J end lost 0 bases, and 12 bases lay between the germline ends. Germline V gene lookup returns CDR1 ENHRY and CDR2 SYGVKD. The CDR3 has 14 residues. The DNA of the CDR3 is TGTGCCATCAAGAGGTCCGAGGACCAAGAGACCCAGTACTTC. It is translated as CAIKRSEDQETQYF.

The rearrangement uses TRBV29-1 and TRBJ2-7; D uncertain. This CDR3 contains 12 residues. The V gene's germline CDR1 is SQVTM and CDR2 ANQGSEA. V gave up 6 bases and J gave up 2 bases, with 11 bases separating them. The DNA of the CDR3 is TGCAGCGTGGAGACCAACGCCTACGAGCAGTACTTC. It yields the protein CSVETNAYEQYF.

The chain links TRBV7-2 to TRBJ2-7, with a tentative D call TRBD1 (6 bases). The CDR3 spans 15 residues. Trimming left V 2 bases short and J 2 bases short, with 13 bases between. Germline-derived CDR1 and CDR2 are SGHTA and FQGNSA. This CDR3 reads CASSLRMGHPYEQYF. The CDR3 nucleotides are TGTGCCAGCAGCTTAAGGATGGGACACCCCTACGAGCAGTACTTC.

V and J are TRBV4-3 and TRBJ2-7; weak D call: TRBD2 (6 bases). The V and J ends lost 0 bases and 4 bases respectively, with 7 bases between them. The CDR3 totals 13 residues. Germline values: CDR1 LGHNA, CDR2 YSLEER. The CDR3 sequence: CASSQEEGYEQYF. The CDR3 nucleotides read TGCGCCAGCAGCCAAGAGGAGGGATACGAGCAGTACTTC.

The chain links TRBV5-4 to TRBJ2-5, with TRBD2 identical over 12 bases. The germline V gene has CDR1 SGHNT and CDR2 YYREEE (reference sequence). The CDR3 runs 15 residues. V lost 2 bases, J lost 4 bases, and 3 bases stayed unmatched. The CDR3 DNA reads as TGTGCCAGCAGCTTACCGGGACTAGCGGGAGAGACCCAGTACTTC. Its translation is CASSLPGLAGETQYF.

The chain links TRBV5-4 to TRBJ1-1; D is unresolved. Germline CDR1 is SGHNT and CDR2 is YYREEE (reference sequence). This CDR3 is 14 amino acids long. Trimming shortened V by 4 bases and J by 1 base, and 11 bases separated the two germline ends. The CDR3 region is CASSPSGPNTEAFF. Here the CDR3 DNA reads TGTGCCAGCAGCCCTTCTGGGCCGAACACTGAAGCTTTCTTT.

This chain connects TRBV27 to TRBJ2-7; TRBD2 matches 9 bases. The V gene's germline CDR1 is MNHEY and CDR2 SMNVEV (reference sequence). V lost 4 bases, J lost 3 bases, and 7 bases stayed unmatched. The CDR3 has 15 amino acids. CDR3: CASSSPTSGSYEQYF. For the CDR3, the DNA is TGTGCCAGCAGTTCCCCGACTAGCGGAAGCTACGAGCAGTACTTC.

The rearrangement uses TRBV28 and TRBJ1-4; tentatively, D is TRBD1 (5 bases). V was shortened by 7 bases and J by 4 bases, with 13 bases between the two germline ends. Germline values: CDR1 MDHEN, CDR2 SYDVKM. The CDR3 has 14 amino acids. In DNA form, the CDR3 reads TGTGCCAGCATATCCGGGACTTTTAATGAAAAACTGTTTTTT. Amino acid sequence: CASISGTFNEKLFF.

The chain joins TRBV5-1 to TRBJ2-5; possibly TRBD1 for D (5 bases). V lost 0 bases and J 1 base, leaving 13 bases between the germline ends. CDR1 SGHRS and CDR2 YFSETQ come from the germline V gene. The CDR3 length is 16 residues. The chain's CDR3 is CASSLGLVGPQETQYF. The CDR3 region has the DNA TGCGCCAGCAGCTTGGGGCTCGTGGGGCCCCAAGAGACCCAGTACTTC.

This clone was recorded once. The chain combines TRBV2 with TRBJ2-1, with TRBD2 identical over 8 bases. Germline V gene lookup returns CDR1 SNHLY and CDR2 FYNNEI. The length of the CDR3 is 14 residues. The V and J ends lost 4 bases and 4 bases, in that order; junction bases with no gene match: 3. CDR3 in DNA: TGTGCCAGCAGTGTAAGCGGGAGATACAATGAGCAGTTCTTC. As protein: CASSVSGRYNEQFF.

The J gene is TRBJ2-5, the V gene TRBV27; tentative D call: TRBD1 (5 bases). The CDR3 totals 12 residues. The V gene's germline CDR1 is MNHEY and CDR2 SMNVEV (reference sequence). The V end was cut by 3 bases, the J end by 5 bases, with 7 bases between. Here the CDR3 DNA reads TGTGCCAGCAGTTTCCCAGGGGAGACCCAGTACTTC. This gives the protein CASSFPGETQYF.

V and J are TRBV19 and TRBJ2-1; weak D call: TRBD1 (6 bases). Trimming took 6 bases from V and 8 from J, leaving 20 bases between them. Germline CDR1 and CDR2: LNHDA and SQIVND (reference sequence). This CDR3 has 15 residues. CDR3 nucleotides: TGTGCCAGTAGCATCTACAGGGAAATCGGGGATGAGCAGTTCTTC. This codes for CASSIYREIGDEQFF.

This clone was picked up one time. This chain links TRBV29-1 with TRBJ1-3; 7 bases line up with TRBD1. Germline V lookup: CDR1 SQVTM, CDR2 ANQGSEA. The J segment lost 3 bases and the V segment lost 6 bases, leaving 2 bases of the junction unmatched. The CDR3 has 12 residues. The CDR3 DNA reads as TGCAGCGTACGGGACAGTGGAAACACCATATATTTT. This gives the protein CSVRDSGNTIYF. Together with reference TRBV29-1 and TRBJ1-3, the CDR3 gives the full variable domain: SAVISQKPSRDICQRGTSLTIQCQVDSQVTMMFWYRQQPGQSLTLIATANQGSEATYESGFVIDKFPISRPNLTFSTLTVSNMSPEDSSIYLCSVRDSGNTIYFGEGSWLTVV.

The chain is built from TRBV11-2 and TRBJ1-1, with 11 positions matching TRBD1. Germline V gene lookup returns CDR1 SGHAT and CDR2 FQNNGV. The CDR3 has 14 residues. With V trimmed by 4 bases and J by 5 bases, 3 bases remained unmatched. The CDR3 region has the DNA TGTGCCAGCAGCTGGACAGGGGGCTCTACTGAAGCTTTCTTT. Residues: CASSWTGGSTEAFF.

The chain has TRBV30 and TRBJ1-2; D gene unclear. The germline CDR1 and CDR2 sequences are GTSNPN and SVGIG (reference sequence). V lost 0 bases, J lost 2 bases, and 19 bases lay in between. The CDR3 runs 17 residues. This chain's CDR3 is CAWSVQRAAALNYGYTF. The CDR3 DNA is TGTGCCTGGAGTGTACAGAGAGCAGCGGCCCTGAACTATGGCTACACCTTC. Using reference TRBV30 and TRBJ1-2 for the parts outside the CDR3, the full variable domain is SQTIHQWPATLVQPVGSPLSLECTVEGTSNPNLYWYRQAAGRGLQLLFYSVGIGQISSEVPQNLSASRPQDRQFILSSKKLLLSDSGFYLCAWSVQRAAALNYGYTFGSGTRLTVV.

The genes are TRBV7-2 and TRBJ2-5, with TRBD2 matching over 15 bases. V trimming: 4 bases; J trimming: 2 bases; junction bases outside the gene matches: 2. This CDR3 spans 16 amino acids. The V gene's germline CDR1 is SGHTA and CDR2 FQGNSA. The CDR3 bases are TGTGCCAGCAGCTCCGGACTAGCGGGAGGGCAAGAGACCCAGTACTTC. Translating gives CASSSGLAGGQETQYF.

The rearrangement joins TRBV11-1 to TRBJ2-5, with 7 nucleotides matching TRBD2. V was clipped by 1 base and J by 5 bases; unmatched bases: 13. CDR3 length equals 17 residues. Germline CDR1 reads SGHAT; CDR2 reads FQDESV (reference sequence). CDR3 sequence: CASSLETGGGGFETQYF. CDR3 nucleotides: TGTGCCAGCAGCTTAGAAACAGGCGGGGGTGGTTTCGAGACCCAGTACTTC.

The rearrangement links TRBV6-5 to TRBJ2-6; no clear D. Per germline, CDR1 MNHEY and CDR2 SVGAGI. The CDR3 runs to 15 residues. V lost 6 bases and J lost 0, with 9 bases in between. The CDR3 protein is CASRVGSSGANVLTF. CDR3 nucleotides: TGTGCCAGCAGAGTCGGTAGCTCTGGGGCCAACGTCCTGACTTTC.

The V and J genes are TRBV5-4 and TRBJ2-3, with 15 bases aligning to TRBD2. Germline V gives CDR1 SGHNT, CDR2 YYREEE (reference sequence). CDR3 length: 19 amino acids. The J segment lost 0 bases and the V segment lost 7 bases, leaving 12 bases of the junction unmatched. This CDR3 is CASLRTSGRAPASTDTQYF. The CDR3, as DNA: TGTGCCAGCCTTAGGACTAGCGGGAGGGCCCCAGCTAGCACAGATACGCAGTATTTT.